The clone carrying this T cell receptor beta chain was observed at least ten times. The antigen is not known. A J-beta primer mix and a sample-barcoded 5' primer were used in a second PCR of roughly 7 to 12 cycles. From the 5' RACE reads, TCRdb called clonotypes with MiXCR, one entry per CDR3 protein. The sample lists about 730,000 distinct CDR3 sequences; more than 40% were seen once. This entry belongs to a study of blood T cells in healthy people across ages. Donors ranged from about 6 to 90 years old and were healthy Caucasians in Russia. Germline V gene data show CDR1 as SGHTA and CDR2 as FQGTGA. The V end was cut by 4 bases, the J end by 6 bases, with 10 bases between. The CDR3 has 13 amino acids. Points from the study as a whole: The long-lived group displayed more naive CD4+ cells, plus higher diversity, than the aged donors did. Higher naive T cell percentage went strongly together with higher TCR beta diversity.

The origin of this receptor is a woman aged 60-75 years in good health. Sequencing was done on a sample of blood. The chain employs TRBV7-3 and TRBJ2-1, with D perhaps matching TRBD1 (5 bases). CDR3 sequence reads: CASSSRVGNEQFF. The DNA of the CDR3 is TGTGCCAGCAGCTCCAGGGTGGGCAATGAGCAGTTCTTC.